This section outlines one TCR beta chain sequence together with its context. Its antigen is unknown. Amplification used 60 Vbeta primers and 13 Jbeta primers. Assay: immunoSEQ multiplex PCR; the TCRdb copy retains only in-frame clones and omits some. This sample has about 210,000 clones, with about 80% found just once. This entry belongs to a study of cytomegalovirus exposure and HLA in healthy donors. Study-wide background: An early data release held tens of millions of unique TCRs from HLA-typed donors.

Study observations and caveats: Altogether, around 160 TCR beta chains were recorded as cytomegalovirus-associated. The classifier reportedly diagnosed cytomegalovirus status with high specificity and sensitivity.

There are 19 residues in the CDR3. Germline lookup yields CDR1 MGHRA and CDR2 YSYEKL. After removal of 0 bases from V and 6 bases from J, the junction contained 16 bases not matched to a gene. The TCR was taken from a woman aged 30 to 39 in good health and CMV-seropositive. This chain joins TRBV4-1 and TRBJ1-5; 8 bases are a match to TRBD1. Sequences were obtained from PBMCs. The CDR3: CASSQDGPPDRVSGQPQHF. Written as DNA, the CDR3 is TGCGCCAGCAGCCAAGATGGGCCCCCGGACAGGGTATCGGGTCAGCCCCAGCATTTT.